A single T cell receptor (beta chain) is shown here with its context. Its specificity is unknown. Relative to the germline gene, one junction end is altered; a read error may explain this. The data originate from a study of tumor-infiltrating lymphocytes in primary liver carcinoma. Regarding the study as a whole: In tumor-adjacent and tumor-blood pairs, overlap was lower than in tumor region pairs.

CDR3 length: 17 residues. Germline CDR1 and CDR2: SGHAT and FQNNGV. The investigators made TCR beta cDNA from 400 to 500 ng total RNA, using a constant-region primer. Modified slightly, ARM-PCR produced TCR beta libraries over three nested multiplex PCR rounds. The first two PCR rounds, around 10 cycles each, used TRBV1-TRBV30 forward primers and a C-beta reverse primer. TCRdb redid the calling of the multiplex PCR reads with MiXCR, one entry per CDR3 protein. This table has about 330,000 distinct CDR3 sequences, around three fifths appearing once. Germline DNA was also extracted, and blood RNA was taken from unsorted whole blood.

Material for sequencing was peripheral blood. The TCR sequence derives from a man aged 35 to 55 with primary liver carcinoma and hepatitis B virus infection. The rearrangement joins TRBV11-2 to TRBJ2-3, with TRBD2 as a possible D gene (6 bases). As DNA, the CDR3 is TGTGCCAACAGCACCGGGACTTCGAAGCCCAGCACAGATACGCAGTATTTT. Translating gives CANSTGTSKPSTDTQYF.